This T cell receptor (beta chain) was recovered during a study of CD4+ T cells in melanoma. Clones were sequenced by immunoSEQ multiplex PCR, and TCRdb holds only the in-frame ones, with some missing. The data show fewer than 4,500 clones, approximately 62% seen once. Germline V CDR1 and CDR2: SEHNR, FQNEAQ (reference sequence). V was pared by 5 bases and J by 1 base, with 11 bases between. The CDR3 runs to 14 residues. This receptor was obtained from a human donor with melanoma. This sequence joins TRBV7-9 and TRBJ2-5, with a tentative D call TRBD1 (5 bases). Sequencing was performed on cells from a culture (not recorded whether cultured in vitro). CDR3 bases: TGTGCCAGCAGCCCTGACAGTATCCAAGAGACCCAGTACTTC. Its translation: CASSPDSIQETQYF.